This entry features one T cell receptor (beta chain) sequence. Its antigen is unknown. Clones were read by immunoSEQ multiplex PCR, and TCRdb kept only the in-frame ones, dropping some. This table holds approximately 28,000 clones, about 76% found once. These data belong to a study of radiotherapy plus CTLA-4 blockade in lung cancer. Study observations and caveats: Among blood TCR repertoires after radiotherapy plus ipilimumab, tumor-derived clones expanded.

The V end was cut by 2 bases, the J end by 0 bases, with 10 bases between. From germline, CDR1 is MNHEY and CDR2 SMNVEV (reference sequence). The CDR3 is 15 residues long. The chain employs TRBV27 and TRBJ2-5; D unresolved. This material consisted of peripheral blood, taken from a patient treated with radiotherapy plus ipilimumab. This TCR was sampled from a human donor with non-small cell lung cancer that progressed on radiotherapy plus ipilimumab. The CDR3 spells CASSLLGLYQETQYF. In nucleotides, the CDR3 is TGTGCCAGCAGTTTACTGGGCCTCTACCAAGAGACCCAGTACTTC.